This T cell receptor (beta chain) was retrieved from a study of PD-L1 blockade in urothelial cancer. As for the study in general: Patients commenced atezolizumab in the mid-2010s, and it was given at 1,200 mg intravenously every 3 weeks. Blood analysis took place 3 weeks (second dose) and 6 weeks after treatment start. T cells numbered a median of about 150,000 in the blood samples.

Produced via immunoSEQ multiplex PCR; TCRdb's table is partial and in-frame only. The sample holds 45,000 to 50,000 clones, approximately 80% seen once. The germline V gene encodes CDR1 MNHEY and CDR2 SVGAGI. The trim removed 6 bases at V and 2 bases at J, leaving 1 base unmatched. The CDR3 is made up of 14 amino acids. Regarding time point: peripheral blood 6 weeks after treatment start. The gene calls are TRBV6-5 and TRBJ2-7, with 13 bases fitting TRBD2. The sequence came from a man in his 70s with urothelial cancer. The sample was PBMCs, taken around atezolizumab (anti-PD-L1) treatment. CDR3 protein: CASSGTSGAYEQYF. The CDR3 bases are TGTGCCAGCAGCGGGACTAGCGGGGCCTACGAGCAGTACTTC.